The 29 T cell receptor beta chains in this list originate from one sample, sequenced in a study of regulatory T cells in long-lasting Graves disease. In building TCR beta libraries, iRepertoire HTBI primers were used together with Arm-PCR of CDR3 regions. TCRdb used MiXCR to reprocess the multiplex PCR reads, holding one entry per CDR3 protein. This sample has some 560,000 distinct CDR3 sequences; around 15% occur once, and the top ten carry 25%. Time point described: newly diagnosed GD, antithyroid drugs for less than 3 months. With RNA extracted from PBMCs as input, the TCR library was made. These data are also associated with another study on T cells in Graves' hyperthyroidism and ophthalmopathy.

Specimen: peripheral blood mononuclear cells (PBMCs), collected at new diagnosis, from a patient treated with antithyroid drugs. Source of these receptors: a woman aged 40 to 65 with Graves disease.

The chain carries TRBV7-9 and TRBJ2-1, with TRBD2 matching 7 bases. There are 16 residues in the CDR3. The V and J ends lost 5 bases and 5 bases, in that order; junction bases with no gene match: 12. Germline V gives CDR1 SEHNR, CDR2 FQNEAQ (reference sequence). In nucleotides, the CDR3 is TGTGCCAGCAGCCTGCTGGCGGGGGTTAATAACAATGAGCAGTTCTTC. This translates into CASSLLAGVNNNEQFF.

This clonotype came up once. The likely explanation is a read error, given a far larger clone one base away. Likely a read error: the CDR3 ends without its conserved phenylalanine or tryptophan. The chain uses TRBV7-3 and TRBJ2-3; D is undetermined. CDR3 length: 13 residues. The ends were cut back, 4 bases at V and 2 bases at J, with 7 bases in the middle. The germline CDR1 and CDR2 sequences are SGHTA and FQGTGA. This CDR3 reads CASSYGVTDTQYL. In DNA form, the CDR3 reads TGTGCCAGCAGCTACGGAGTCACAGATACGCAGTATCTT.

This clonotype was picked up many times. V gene TRBV6-5 combines with J gene TRBJ1-2; D remains unclear. The germline V gene encodes CDR1 MNHEY and CDR2 SVGAGI. This CDR3 is built from 11 residues. The V end lost 4 bases, the J end lost 3 bases, and 3 bases lay between the germline ends. The CDR3 coding sequence is TGTGCCAGCAGTTCCGACTATGGCTACACCTTC. This sequence encodes CASSSDYGYTF.

V and J are TRBV10-3 and TRBJ2-7, with D perhaps assigned TRBD1 or TRBD2 (7 bases each). Per the germline V gene, CDR1 is ENHRY and CDR2 is SYGVKD. Trimming cost V 11 bases and J 5 bases, with 13 bases left between them. The CDR3 sequence is 11 residues long. The CDR3 nucleotides read TGTGCCGCAGGGGGGGGCCACGAGCAGTACTTC. It specifies CAAGGGHEQYF.

In its sample, this clonotype was seen many times. The chain employs TRBV7-9 and TRBJ2-7, with no clear D. This CDR3 has 13 residues. Germline V CDR1 and CDR2: SEHNR, FQNEAQ (reference sequence). V was shortened by 5 bases and J by 5 bases, with 13 bases between the two germline ends. CDR3 DNA sequence: TGTGCCAGCAGCCAAGATGGGTGGGACGAGCAGTACTTC. Residues: CASSQDGWDEQYF.

This clonotype appeared many times. This chain joins TRBV2 and TRBJ2-3, with D hard to call. V lost 3 bases to trimming and J lost 0 bases, with 4 bases between them. The CDR3 runs to 13 residues. The germline V gene has CDR1 SNHLY and CDR2 FYNNEI. For the CDR3, the DNA is TGTGCCAGCAGTGAGAGGAGCACAGATACGCAGTATTTT. This codes for CASSERSTDTQYF.

This clonotype was counted at least ten times. The chain couples TRBV2 to TRBJ2-5; no definite D call. Germline CDR1 SNHLY, CDR2 FYNNEI. The CDR3 totals 13 residues. V was trimmed by 8 bases and J by 2 bases, leaving 12 bases between them. CDR3 bases: TGTGCCAGCCGGGTAGAGCAACAAGAGACCCAGTACTTC. Translating it yields CASRVEQQETQYF.

A note on this clonotype: A read error may be the cause here, since a much bigger clone is one base away. The chain couples TRBV12-3 or TRBV12-4 to TRBJ2-3; 9 nucleotides line up with TRBD2. The length of the CDR3 is 14 residues. In DNA form, the CDR3 reads TGTGCCAGCAGTGTAGCGGGGGAGGTAGATACGCAGTATTTT. Translating it yields CASSVAGEVDTQYF.

This clonotype was observed many times. V and J are TRBV28 and TRBJ2-1; 8 bases map to TRBD1. The CDR3 extends over 15 amino acids. The trim removed 6 bases at V and 4 bases at J, leaving 8 bases unmatched. CDR1 is MDHEN and CDR2 is SYDVKM in the germline V gene. The CDR3 loop is CASSSGGAVYNEQFF. In DNA, the CDR3 is TGTGCCAGCAGCTCAGGGGGCGCAGTTTACAATGAGCAGTTCTTC.

This clonotype has ten or more counts. This sequence joins TRBV10-3 and TRBJ2-7, with TRBD1 identical over 10 bases. The V and J ends lost 4 bases and 4 bases, in that order; junction bases with no gene match: 7. Germline CDR1 and CDR2: ENHRY and SYGVKD. The CDR3 has 15 amino acids. CDR3 loop: CAISVSGQGLYEQYF. CDR3 in DNA: TGTGCCATCAGTGTCTCGGGACAGGGGTTGTACGAGCAGTACTTC.

In this sample, this clonotype turned up a few times. V is TRBV3-1 and J is TRBJ2-5; 10 bases line up with TRBD1. This CDR3 region has 17 residues. The germline gives CDR1 LGHDT, CDR2 YNNKEL (reference sequence). J lost 4 bases, V lost 2 bases, and 10 bases had no gene match. Here the CDR3 reads CASSQYNRDRGVETQYF. Written as DNA, the CDR3 is TGTGCCAGCAGCCAATACAACCGGGACAGGGGAGTAGAGACCCAGTACTTC.

There are many counts of this clonotype. The CDR3 region has the DNA TGTGCCAGCAGTTACGAAACGGGACGGTCCGTCGGGGAGCTGTTTTTT. This codes for CASSYETGRSVGELFF. The rearrangement joins TRBV6-9 to TRBJ2-2, with D perhaps TRBD1 or TRBD2 (5 bases each). CDR1 MNHGY and CDR2 SVAAGI come from the germline V gene. Trimming left V 3 bases short and J 7 bases short, with 18 bases between. This CDR3 is 16 amino acids long.

This chain connects TRBV20-1 to TRBJ1-3; maybe TRBD1 (5 bases). This CDR3 is built from 13 residues. Germline V gene data show CDR1 as DFQATT and CDR2 as SNEGSKA (reference sequence). Trimming removed 3 bases from V and 3 bases from J, with 9 bases in between. CDR3 DNA sequence: TGCAGTGCTAGCCGGGGGGGTGGAAACACCATATATTTT. This gives the protein CSASRGGGNTIYF.

V and J are TRBV5-6 and TRBJ1-2; D may be TRBD1 (6 bases). V lost 4 bases and J 4 bases, leaving 14 bases between the germline ends. The CDR3 consists of 14 residues. Germline CDR1 is SGHDT and CDR2 is YYEEEE. The CDR3, as DNA: TGTGCCAGCAGCCCGGACAGTTCCTCCTATGGCTACACCTTC. Amino acids: CASSPDSSSYGYTF.

Ten or more counts support this clonotype. This chain connects TRBV6-1 to TRBJ2-7; unclear D gene. The CDR3 extends over 10 amino acids. With 8 bases removed from V and 9 bases from J, the gap between germline ends came to 11 bases. Germline values: CDR1 MNHNS, CDR2 SASEGT. Written as DNA, the CDR3 is TGTGCCAGCGGGCTACAGTCGCAGTACTTC. Its protein product is CASGLQSQYF.

On this clonotype: A read error may explain this, as a much larger clone is one base away. The V call is TRBV28, the J call TRBJ1-4, with D perhaps matching TRBD1 (6 bases). The CDR3 sequence is 19 residues long. With 3 bases removed from V and 3 bases from J, the gap between germline ends came to 23 bases. Germline V gene lookup returns CDR1 MDHEN and CDR2 SYDVKM. The CDR3 loop is CASSFSLKWGREPNEKLFF. Written as DNA, the CDR3 is TGTGCCAGCAGTTTCTCCCTCAAATGGGGGCGAGAGCCTAATGAAAAACTGTTTTTT. Together with reference TRBV28 and TRBJ1-4, the CDR3 gives the full variable domain: DVKVTQSSRYLVKRTGEKVFLECVQDMDHENMFWYRQDPGLGLRLIYFSYDVKMKEKGDIPEGYSVSREKKERFSLILESASTNQTSMYLCASSFSLKWGREPNEKLFFGSGTQLSVL.

Details on this clonotype: This clone may be a read error of a much larger clone one base away. The rearrangement links TRBV11-2 to TRBJ2-7, with TRBD1 as a possible D gene (6 bases). V was pared by 3 bases and J by 4 bases, with 13 bases between. The CDR3 consists of 14 residues. Germline CDR1 SGHAT, CDR2 FQNNGV. CDR3 nucleotides: TGTGCCAGCAGCTTCGCAGGGACAAAATACGAGCAGTACTTC. It codes for CASSFAGTKYEQYF.

This clonotype has only a few counts. The V and J genes are TRBV30 and TRBJ1-1; 9 bases are a match to TRBD1. The V segment lost 4 bases and the J segment 4 bases; nucleotides outside the gene matches: 4. There are 13 residues in the CDR3. CDR1 is GTSNPN and CDR2 is SVGIG in the germline V gene (reference sequence). The CDR3 DNA reads TGTGCCTGGACACAGGGGGCGCGCACTGAAGCTTTCTTT. Amino acids: CAWTQGARTEAFF.

This sequence joins TRBV29-1 and TRBJ2-4; TRBD1 might be the D (6 bases). The CDR3 loop spans 14 amino acids. V was cut by 2 bases and J by 7 bases, with 15 bases left in between. CDR1 SQVTM and CDR2 ANQGSEA come from the germline V gene. The CDR3 loop reads CSVEPGTSANIQYF. CDR3 nucleotide sequence: TGCAGCGTTGAACCCGGGACATCGGCGAACATTCAGTACTTC.

This clonotype was recorded a few times. The chain joins TRBV7-3 to TRBJ2-3; the match to TRBD2 covers 9 bases. Trimming removed 3 bases from V and 5 bases from J; junction bases left unmatched: 18. The CDR3 runs 19 residues. Germline CDR1 reads SGHTA; CDR2 reads FQGTGA. The CDR3 DNA follows: TGTGCCAGCAGCTTGACCAGCGGGGGGCTGTTGGGTTTTGGAGATACGCAGTATTTT. This sequence encodes CASSLTSGGLLGFGDTQYF.

The V call is TRBV12-3 or TRBV12-4, the J call TRBJ1-6; D is undetermined. The CDR3 consists of 13 residues. Trimming removed 5 bases from V and 7 bases from J, with 9 bases in between. CDR3 coding DNA: TGTGCCAGCAGTATGGGGTTAAATTCACCCCTCCACTTT. Its translation: CASSMGLNSPLHF.

This clonotype was seen at least ten times. The rearrangement uses TRBV13 and TRBJ2-3; no clear D. CDR3 size: 14 residues. Germline CDR1 PRHDT, CDR2 FYEKMQ (reference sequence). Trimming removed 2 bases from V and 6 bases from J, with 12 bases in between. The DNA of the CDR3 is TGTGCCAGCAGCTTAAAGAGTGCAATGGATACGCAGTATTTT. Its protein product is CASSLKSAMDTQYF.

This clonotype appeared a few times. The V and J genes are TRBV7-3 and TRBJ1-2, with 10 bases matching TRBD1. In germline, CDR1 is SGHTA, CDR2 FQGTGA. This CDR3 is 14 amino acids long. V lost 5 bases, J lost 5 bases, and 5 bases stayed unmatched. The CDR3 loop reads CASSPTGGEYGYTF. DNA for the CDR3: TGTGCCAGCAGCCCGACAGGGGGCGAATATGGCTACACCTTC.

This sequence joins TRBV10-3 and TRBJ2-7, with 9 bases that match TRBD1. There are 15 residues in the CDR3. V dropped 10 bases and J dropped 9; count of bases not matched to a gene: 19. Germline loops: CDR1 ENHRY, CDR2 SYGVKD. The CDR3 region is CATTPRQGQGIVQYF. The CDR3 nucleotides are TGTGCCACCACACCGAGACAGGGACAGGGCATCGTGCAGTACTTC.

In this sample, this clonotype turned up many times. The J gene is TRBJ1-1, the V gene TRBV19; possibly TRBD1 for D (6 bases). The length of the CDR3 is 14 residues. Germline CDR1 is LNHDA and CDR2 is SQIVND (reference sequence). The V and J ends lost 5 bases and 1 base respectively, with 11 bases between them. Here the CDR3 DNA reads TGTGCCAGTAGTGCCGACAGGCAGAACACTGAAGCTTTCTTT. It yields the protein CASSADRQNTEAFF.

The table lists this clonotype with many counts. The genes are TRBV6-1 and TRBJ2-1; 12 bases line up with TRBD2. The V gene's germline CDR1 is MNHNS and CDR2 SASEGT. The CDR3 contains 15 residues. Trimming at V came to 6 bases and at J to 3 bases, leaving 3 bases not matched to a gene. The chain's CDR3 is CASSPSGGGYNEQFF. The CDR3 nucleotides read TGTGCCAGCAGCCCTAGCGGGGGGGGCTACAATGAGCAGTTCTTC.

The DNA of the CDR3 is TGTGCCATCAGTGTAAGAGGGGGGCAAACTGGAAACACCATATATTTT. It is translated as CAISVRGGQTGNTIYF. This chain connects TRBV10-3 to TRBJ1-3, with a tentative D call TRBD1 (6 bases). The CDR3 consists of 16 residues. The V and J ends lost 4 bases and 2 bases respectively, with 15 bases between them. The germline V gene has CDR1 ENHRY and CDR2 SYGVKD.

This clonotype has just a few counts. The V and J genes are TRBV7-9 and TRBJ1-2; tentatively, D is TRBD1 (5 bases). The CDR3 is 14 residues long. The V end lost 3 bases, the J end lost 3 bases, and 11 bases lay between the germline ends. From germline, CDR1 is SEHNR and CDR2 FQNEAQ (reference sequence). CDR3 amino acids: CASSFGREYYGYTF. As DNA, the CDR3 is TGTGCCAGCAGCTTCGGCAGGGAATACTATGGCTACACCTTC.

This clonotype occurred many times. The chain joins TRBV20-1 to TRBJ1-1; 8 positions match TRBD1. This CDR3 is built from 14 residues. V was clipped by 5 bases and J by 14 bases; unmatched bases: 19. Germline V gene lookup returns CDR1 DFQATT and CDR2 SNEGSKA (reference sequence). The CDR3 DNA sequence: TGCAGTGCTTTCCGGCGTGGAGCAGGGGGCCGGTGGTTCTTT. Amino acids: CSAFRRGAGGRWFF.